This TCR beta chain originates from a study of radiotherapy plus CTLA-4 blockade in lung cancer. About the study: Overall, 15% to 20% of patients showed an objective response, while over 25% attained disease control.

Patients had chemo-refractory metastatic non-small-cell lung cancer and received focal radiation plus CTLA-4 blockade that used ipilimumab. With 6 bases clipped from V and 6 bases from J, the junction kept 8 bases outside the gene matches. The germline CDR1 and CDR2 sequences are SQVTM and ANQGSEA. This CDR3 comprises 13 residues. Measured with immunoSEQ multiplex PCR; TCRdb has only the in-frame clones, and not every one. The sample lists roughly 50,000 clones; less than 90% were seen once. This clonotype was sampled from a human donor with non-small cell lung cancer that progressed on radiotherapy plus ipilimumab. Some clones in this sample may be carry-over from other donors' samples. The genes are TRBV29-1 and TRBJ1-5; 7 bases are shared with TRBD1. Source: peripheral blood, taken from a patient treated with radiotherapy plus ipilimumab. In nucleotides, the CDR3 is TGCAGCGTCGCAACAGGGGACCTTCAGCCCCAGCATTTT. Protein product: CSVATGDLQPQHF.